The rows below give T cell receptor beta chains drawn from one sample of a study of Graves' ophthalmopathy and Graves' hyperthyroidism. In TCRdb, the multiplex PCR reads were re-called with MiXCR into one record per CDR3 protein. The sample has 650,000 to 800,000 distinct CDR3 sequences; roughly 39% are singletons. Sequenced: peripheral blood. These receptor sequences come from an adult man with Graves' ophthalmopathy. The CDR3 runs from the conserved cysteine through the conserved F or W. D genes are given only for firm matches. Not all rows give a size; the values are once, few, many and, for expanded clones, a class.

-	12	TRBV29-1	TRBJ2-7	many	CSVGEYSYEQYF	TGCAGCGTTGGTGAATATAGCTACGAGCAGTACTTC
-	12	TRBV29-1	TRBJ1-1	many	CSVGGWDTEAFF	TGCAGCGTTGGGGGCTGGGACACTGAAGCTTTCTTT
-	15	TRBV2	TRBJ2-2	few	CASSELFQGHGELFF	TGTGCCAGCAGTGAACTGTTTCAGGGTCACGGGGAGCTGTTTTTT
TRBD2	14	TRBV20-1	TRBJ2-3	-	CSAELAGNTDTQYF	TGCAGTGCTGAGCTAGCGGGGAACACAGATACGCAGTATTTT
TRBD1	16	TRBV10-3	TRBJ1-5	many	CASSGLDRASNQPQHF	TGTGCCAGCAGTGGACTGGACAGGGCATCCAATCAGCCCCAGCATTTT
-	12	TRBV20-1	TRBJ2-5	many	CSAEQGLETQYF	TGCAGTGCTGAACAGGGTTTGGAGACCCAGTACTTC
-	14	TRBV7-3	TRBJ1-6	many	CASSLIGQDSPLHF	TGTGCCAGCAGCTTAATTGGTCAGGATTCACCCCTCCACTTT
TRBD1	15	TRBV25-1	TRBJ1-4	once	CASSIHRGRPEKLFF	TGTGCCAGCAGTATCCACAGGGGGCGTCCTGAAAAACTGTTTTTT
-	18	TRBV19	TRBJ2-5	-	CASSTIWGEVRFQETQYF	TGTGCCAGTAGTACGATATGGGGGGAGGTCAGATTCCAAGAGACCCAGTACTTC
-	14	TRBV30	TRBJ1-1	-	CAWRQGLQTTEAFF	TGTGCCTGGAGACAGGGCCTGCAAACCACTGAAGCTTTCTTT
TRBD1	14	TRBV10-2	TRBJ2-5	many	CASISGTGRETQYF	TGCGCCAGCATCTCCGGGACAGGGCGGGAGACCCAGTACTTC
TRBD2	14	TRBV20-1	TRBJ2-7	few	CSAGNSGRVHEQYF	TGCAGTGCTGGAAATAGCGGGAGGGTTCACGAGCAGTACTTC
TRBD2	16	TRBV10-3	TRBJ2-3	-	CAISATLAGGADTQYF	TGTGCCATCAGTGCCACACTAGCGGGAGGGGCAGATACGCAGTATTTT
TRBD1	15	TRBV7-8	TRBJ1-5	many	CASSLDRVGHQPQHF	TGTGCCAGCAGCTTGGACAGGGTTGGGCATCAGCCCCAGCATTTT
-	16	TRBV10-3	TRBJ1-3	once	CAISEETSGSGNTIYF	TGTGCCATCAGTGAGGAGACCTCCGGGTCTGGAAACACCATATATTTT
-	13	TRBV7-9	TRBJ2-5	-	CASSLSLRETQYF	TGCGCCAGCAGCCTCTCGTTACGGGAGACCCAGTACTTC
-	12	TRBV9	TRBJ2-6	-	CASSVAVRTEAF	TGTGCCAGCAGCGTAGCGGTTAGGACTGAAGCTTTC
TRBD1	12	TRBV7-2	TRBJ1-1	-	CASSLGQGEAFF	TGTGCCAGCAGCTTGGGACAGGGTGAAGCTTTCTTT
-	17	TRBV7-2	TRBJ2-6	once	CASSSGTVLSGANVLTF	TGTGCCAGCAGCTCCGGGACGGTGCTCTCTGGGGCCAACGTCCTGACTTTC
TRBD1	14	TRBV6-6	TRBJ1-3	-	CASARDRARNTIYF	TGTGCCAGCGCCCGGGACAGGGCAAGAAACACCATATATTTT
-	14	TRBV19	TRBJ2-2	many	CASSIGSGPGELFF	TGTGCCAGTAGTATAGGTTCGGGTCCCGGGGAGCTGTTTTTT
-	16	TRBV11-3	TRBJ2-7	many	CASSPQGGSGTYEQYF	TGTGCCAGCAGCCCCCAGGGGGGTAGCGGGACCTACGAGCAGTACTTC
-	14	TRBV5-4	TRBJ2-5	many	CASSLEGIEETQYF	TGCGCCAGCAGCTTGGAGGGAATCGAGGAGACCCAGTACTTC
TRBD2	16	TRBV7-2	TRBJ2-3	few	CASSPGLASLPDTQYF	TGTGCCAGCAGCCCGGGACTAGCGTCCCTCCCAGATACGCAGTATTTT
-	14	TRBV7-2	TRBJ2-7	-	CASSLWAGAYEQYF	TGTGCCAGCAGCTTGTGGGCAGGGGCCTACGAGCAGTACTTC
-	17	TRBV20-1	TRBJ1-6	few	CSAQDGTAGSLNSPLHF	TGCAGTGCTCAAGACGGGACCGCCGGAAGTTTGAATTCACCCCTCCACTTT
-	13	TRBV2	TRBJ1-5	-	CASSEGTSQPQHF	TGTGCCAGCAGTGAAGGGACGAGTCAGCCCCAGCATTTT
TRBD1	13	TRBV9	TRBJ2-7	-	CASSQGQGNGQYF	TGTGCCAGCAGTCAGGGACAGGGGAACGGGCAGTACTTC
-	11	TRBV25-1	TRBJ2-5	-	CTSSLAETQYF	TGTACCAGCAGCTTAGCCGAGACCCAGTACTTC
-	15	TRBV10-3	TRBJ1-1	few	CASSYLQGAHTEAFF	TGTGCCAGCAGTTACTTGCAGGGAGCCCACACTGAAGCTTTCTTT
-	15	TRBV20-1	TRBJ2-7	-	CSAGEGERDHYEQYF	TGCAGTGCTGGAGAGGGCGAGCGTGATCACTACGAGCAGTACTTC
TRBD1	14	TRBV7-9	TRBJ1-1	many	CASSPQGANTEAFF	TGTGCCAGCAGCCCCCAGGGGGCGAACACTGAAGCTTTCTTT
TRBD2	16	TRBV7-9	TRBJ2-7	-	CASSSVGLAGDYEQYF	TGTGCCAGCAGCTCGGTCGGGTTAGCGGGAGACTACGAGCAGTACTTC
TRBD1	15	TRBV5-4	TRBJ2-7	many	CASSGNRDRAHEQYF	TGTGCCAGCAGCGGCAACCGGGACAGGGCCCACGAGCAGTACTTC
-	13	TRBV7-2	TRBJ1-2	-	CASSSGEGGGYTF	TGTGCCAGCAGTTCGGGGGAAGGTGGTGGCTACACCTTC
TRBD2	17	TRBV7-8	TRBJ2-2	few	CASSSQVLAGNTGELFF	TGTGCCAGCAGCTCCCAGGTTCTAGCGGGTAATACCGGGGAGCTGTTTTTT
TRBD1	13	TRBV2	TRBJ1-2	many	CASSEDRTYGYTF	TGTGCCAGCAGTGAGGACAGGACCTATGGCTACACCTTC
-	11	TRBV2	TRBJ2-1	-	CASSWYNEQFF	TGTGCCAGCAGTTGGTACAATGAGCAGTTCTTC
TRBD1	15	TRBV9	TRBJ1-3	-	CASSQGTGAGNTIYF	TGTGCCAGCAGCCAAGGGACAGGGGCTGGAAACACCATATATTTT
-	14	TRBV6-5	TRBJ2-7	-	CASSYSPGGYEQYF	TGTGCCAGCAGTTACTCTCCAGGGGGGTACGAGCAGTACTTC
-	13	TRBV2	TRBJ2-5	many	CASGGVARETQYF	TGTGCCAGCGGTGGGGTAGCTAGAGAGACCCAGTACTTC
TRBD2	15	TRBV5-5	TRBJ2-7	-	CASSPSGTSLYEQYF	TGTGCCAGCAGTCCTAGCGGGACCTCTCTCTACGAGCAGTACTTC
TRBD1	18	TRBV11-2	TRBJ2-5	-	CASSPQDRGGQGVETQYF	TGTGCCAGCAGCCCCCAGGACAGGGGGGGACAGGGGGTCGAGACCCAGTACTTC
-	14	TRBV2	TRBJ1-5	-	CASSAREGGQPQHF	TGTGCCAGCAGCGCCAGGGAGGGGGGTCAGCCCCAGCATTTT
TRBD1	14	TRBV20-1	TRBJ1-5	-	CSAKGTGIYQPQHF	TGCAGTGCTAAGGGGACAGGGATCTATCAGCCCCAGCATTTT
-	16	TRBV7-9	TRBJ1-2	-	CASSLGGRDLFYGYTF	TGTGCCAGCAGCTTGGGGGGCAGGGACCTCTTCTATGGCTACACCTTC
-	16	TRBV5-1	TRBJ1-6	many	CASSPGVWSGSSPLHF	TGCGCCAGCAGCCCAGGGGTCTGGAGTGGCTCCTCACCCCTCCACTTT
-	16	TRBV9	TRBJ2-5	many	CASSVATGRRGETQYF	TGTGCCAGCAGCGTAGCTACAGGGAGAAGAGGGGAGACCCAGTACTTC
-	15	TRBV4-3	TRBJ1-5	few	CASSQDRGWNQPQHF	TGCGCCAGCAGCCAAGACAGGGGTTGGAATCAGCCCCAGCATTTT
-	14	TRBV4-2	TRBJ1-1	few	CASSVVLSYTEAFF	TGTGCCAGCAGCGTTGTTCTAAGTTATACTGAAGCTTTCTTT
TRBD1	16	TRBV12-5	TRBJ1-1	-	CASSFWTGGKKAEAFF	TGTGCCAGCAGTTTCTGGACAGGGGGCAAAAAGGCTGAAGCTTTCTTT
TRBD1	14	TRBV10-3	TRBJ1-5	-	CAISVGDREQPQHF	TGTGCCATCAGTGTCGGGGACAGGGAACAGCCCCAGCATTTT
TRBD2	17	TRBV15	TRBJ2-5	many	CATSRDGGGGARETQYF	TGTGCCACCAGCAGAGATGGGGGCGGGGGGGCGAGGGAGACCCAGTACTTC
TRBD2	16	TRBV2	TRBJ2-5	many	CASRDRDYRYQETQYF	TGTGCCAGCAGGGACCGGGACTACCGGTACCAAGAGACCCAGTACTTC
TRBD1	15	TRBV19	TRBJ1-2	-	CASSIGGQGKYGYTF	TGTGCCAGTAGTATAGGCGGACAGGGGAAATATGGCTACACCTTC
-	13	TRBV25-1	TRBJ2-5	-	CASPPLVLETQYF	TGTGCCAGCCCACCCCTCGTTTTGGAGACCCAGTACTTC
-	16	TRBV19	TRBJ1-1	-	CASSLLQDIMNTEAFF	TGTGCCAGTAGTCTCCTACAGGACATTATGAACACTGAAGCTTTCTTT
-	16	TRBV15	TRBJ1-2	once	CATSRGLTGSNYGYTF	TGTGCCACCAGCAGAGGTTTGACAGGCTCTAACTATGGCTACACCTTC
TRBD2	17	TRBV5-1	TRBJ2-5	few	CASSQGPTSGFQETQYF	TGCGCCAGCAGCCAAGGGCCGACTAGCGGCTTCCAAGAGACCCAGTACTTC
-	13	TRBV7-9	TRBJ2-7	-	CASSGMRGGEQYF	TGTGCCAGCAGCGGTATGAGGGGTGGCGAGCAGTACTTC